This is a list of T cell receptor beta chains from one sample in a study of blood T cell repertoires in COVID-19. Method: immunoSEQ multiplex PCR; TCRdb's copy keeps in-frame clones and lacks some. The sample includes about 140,000 clones, about four fifths of them seen just once. The sample taken for sequencing was peripheral blood. All receptors come from a woman aged 55-69 years with active or convalescent COVID-19. The CDR3 runs from the conserved cysteine through the conserved F or W. D genes are given only for firm matches. Clone size appears in some rows only: once, few, many, or a class for an expanded clone.

clone_size: NA; v_call: TRBV2; j_call: TRBJ2-2; d_call: NA; cdr3_aa: CASSPADSFWSGELFF; cdr3_nt: TGTGCCAGCAGTCCGGCGGACAGTTTTTGGTCCGGGGAGCTGTTTTTT
clone_size: NA; v_call: TRBV5-1; j_call: TRBJ1-1; d_call: NA; cdr3_aa: CASSLGQMNTEAFF; cdr3_nt: TGCGCCAGCAGCTTAGGACAGATGAACACTGAAGCTTTCTTT
clone_size: NA; v_call: TRBV10-1; j_call: TRBJ1-1; d_call: NA; cdr3_aa: CASSDPGLNTEAFF; cdr3_nt: TGCGCCAGCAGTGATCCGGGTCTGAACACTGAAGCTTTCTTT
clone_size: NA; v_call: TRBV19; j_call: TRBJ2-2; d_call: NA; cdr3_aa: CASSWQGNTGELFF; cdr3_nt: TGTGCCAGTAGCTGGCAGGGAAACACCGGGGAGCTGTTTTTT
clone_size: few; v_call: TRBV5-6; j_call: TRBJ2-7; d_call: NA; cdr3_aa: CASSFAGVGYEQYF; cdr3_nt: TGTGCCAGCAGCTTTGCCGGAGTGGGTTACGAGCAGTACTTC
clone_size: NA; v_call: TRBV24-1; j_call: TRBJ2-1; d_call: TRBD2; cdr3_aa: CATSDFSAGVYNEQFF; cdr3_nt: TGTGCCACCAGTGATTTTTCAGCGGGGGTTTACAATGAGCAGTTCTTC
clone_size: NA; v_call: TRBV7-3; j_call: TRBJ2-2; d_call: NA; cdr3_aa: CASSLINTGELFF; cdr3_nt: TGTGCCAGCAGCCTTATAAACACCGGGGAGCTGTTTTTT
clone_size: NA; v_call: TRBV7-9; j_call: TRBJ2-2; d_call: NA; cdr3_aa: CASSLNFGSNTGELFF; cdr3_nt: TGTGCCAGCAGCTTAAACTTTGGTTCTAACACCGGGGAGCTGTTTTTT
clone_size: once; v_call: TRBV2; j_call: TRBJ2-7; d_call: NA; cdr3_aa: CASTADIYEQYF; cdr3_nt: TGTGCCAGCACGGCGGACATTTACGAGCAGTACTTC
clone_size: NA; v_call: TRBV28; j_call: TRBJ1-2; d_call: NA; cdr3_aa: CASSSGVPNYGYTF; cdr3_nt: TGTGCCAGCAGTTCCGGGGTTCCTAACTATGGCTACACCTTC
clone_size: NA; v_call: TRBV19; j_call: TRBJ1-2; d_call: TRBD1; cdr3_aa: CASSSRDRELPYTF; cdr3_nt: TGTGCCAGTTCTTCCCGGGACAGGGAGTTGCCCTACACCTTC
clone_size: NA; v_call: TRBV5-5; j_call: TRBJ2-2; d_call: NA; cdr3_aa: CASSLDQIVPGELFF; cdr3_nt: TGTGCCAGCAGCTTGGACCAGATCGTACCCGGGGAGCTGTTTTTT
clone_size: NA; v_call: TRBV4-1; j_call: TRBJ1-1; d_call: NA; cdr3_aa: CASSQDRSSVGASTEAFF; cdr3_nt: TGCGCCAGCAGCCAAGATCGAAGTAGCGTGGGGGCGAGCACTGAAGCTTTCTTT
clone_size: NA; v_call: TRBV3-1/TRBV3-2; j_call: TRBJ2-1; d_call: NA; cdr3_aa: CASSQVSGRGEQFF; cdr3_nt: TGTGCCAGCAGCCAAGTTTCGGGAAGAGGTGAGCAGTTCTTC
clone_size: once; v_call: TRBV5-1; j_call: TRBJ2-7; d_call: TRBD2; cdr3_aa: CASSSGTSGYEQYF; cdr3_nt: TGCGCCAGCAGCTCCGGGACTAGCGGATACGAGCAGTACTTC
clone_size: NA; v_call: TRBV28; j_call: TRBJ1-2; d_call: NA; cdr3_aa: CASSLSGSGGYTF; cdr3_nt: TGTGCCAGCAGTTTATCAGGGTCGGGTGGCTACACCTTC
clone_size: NA; v_call: TRBV12-3/TRBV12-4; j_call: TRBJ1-2; d_call: NA; cdr3_aa: CASSPSGYGYTF; cdr3_nt: TGTGCCAGCAGTCCCTCAGGCTATGGCTACACCTTC
clone_size: NA; v_call: TRBV5-1; j_call: TRBJ2-3; d_call: NA; cdr3_aa: CASSARETDTQYF; cdr3_nt: TGCGCCAGCAGCGCGCGAGAAACAGATACGCAGTATTTT
clone_size: NA; v_call: TRBV7-2; j_call: TRBJ2-1; d_call: NA; cdr3_aa: CASSLRSFEQFF; cdr3_nt: TGTGCCAGCAGCCTACGGTCTTTTGAGCAGTTCTTC
clone_size: NA; v_call: TRBV2; j_call: TRBJ1-5; d_call: TRBD1; cdr3_aa: CASSWDSHNQPQHF; cdr3_nt: TGTGCCAGCAGCTGGGACAGTCACAATCAGCCCCAGCATTTT
clone_size: NA; v_call: TRBV21-1; j_call: TRBJ1-5; d_call: NA; cdr3_aa: CASRLWGENQPQHF; cdr3_nt: TGTGCCAGCAGATTATGGGGGGAGAATCAGCCCCAGCATTTT
clone_size: NA; v_call: TRBV19; j_call: TRBJ2-1; d_call: TRBD2; cdr3_aa: CASSIAAGGHNEQFF; cdr3_nt: TGTGCCAGTAGTATAGCAGCGGGGGGCCACAATGAGCAGTTCTTC
clone_size: few; v_call: TRBV28; j_call: TRBJ1-2; d_call: TRBD1; cdr3_aa: CASSRDRSYGYTF; cdr3_nt: TGTGCCAGCAGTCGGGACAGGTCCTATGGCTACACCTTC
clone_size: few; v_call: TRBV7-9; j_call: TRBJ2-3; d_call: NA; cdr3_aa: CASSRTSSPTDTQYF; cdr3_nt: TGTGCCAGCAGCCGAACTAGCTCCCCCACAGATACGCAGTATTTT
clone_size: NA; v_call: TRBV12-3/TRBV12-4; j_call: TRBJ1-5; d_call: NA; cdr3_aa: CASSFRGQPQHF; cdr3_nt: TGTGCCAGCAGTTTCCGGGGTCAGCCCCAGCATTTT
clone_size: NA; v_call: TRBV28; j_call: TRBJ2-7; d_call: NA; cdr3_aa: CASERFSSYEQYF; cdr3_nt: TGTGCCAGCGAACGCTTCAGCTCCTACGAGCAGTACTTC
clone_size: NA; v_call: TRBV24-1; j_call: TRBJ2-2; d_call: TRBD2; cdr3_aa: CATSGGLAGNSNTGELFF; cdr3_nt: TGTGCCACCAGTGGGGGACTAGCGGGCAACTCGAACACCGGGGAGCTGTTTTTT
clone_size: NA; v_call: TRBV2; j_call: TRBJ1-5; d_call: NA; cdr3_aa: CASSAGFNQPQHF; cdr3_nt: TGTGCCAGCAGTGCCGGTTTCAATCAGCCCCAGCATTTT
clone_size: NA; v_call: TRBV28; j_call: TRBJ2-5; d_call: NA; cdr3_aa: CASSLRGSGLQETQYF; cdr3_nt: TGTGCCAGCAGTTTACGAGGGTCAGGCCTACAAGAGACCCAGTACTTC
clone_size: NA; v_call: TRBV7-8; j_call: TRBJ1-5; d_call: TRBD1; cdr3_aa: CASSLVGTGAQPQHF; cdr3_nt: TGTGCCAGCAGCTTAGTGGGGACAGGGGCTCAGCCCCAGCATTTT
clone_size: NA; v_call: TRBV5-6; j_call: TRBJ1-2; d_call: NA; cdr3_aa: CASSRLGDNLNYGYTF; cdr3_nt: TGTGCCAGCAGCCGCCTTGGCGACAATCTTAACTATGGCTACACCTTC
clone_size: NA; v_call: TRBV5-6; j_call: TRBJ2-7; d_call: TRBD2; cdr3_aa: CASKLAPYGGNEQYF; cdr3_nt: TGTGCCAGCAAACTGGCGCCTTACGGGGGGAACGAGCAGTACTTC
clone_size: NA; v_call: TRBV7-2; j_call: TRBJ1-3; d_call: NA; cdr3_aa: CASSHQISGNTIYF; cdr3_nt: TGTGCCAGCAGCCACCAGATCTCTGGAAACACCATATATTTT
clone_size: NA; v_call: TRBV5-1; j_call: TRBJ2-3; d_call: TRBD2; cdr3_aa: CASSLVTGGRASDTQYF; cdr3_nt: TGCGCCAGCAGCTTGGTTACGGGCGGGAGGGCGTCAGATACGCAGTATTTT
clone_size: NA; v_call: TRBV7-6; j_call: TRBJ1-1; d_call: NA; cdr3_aa: CASSLGGASNTEAFF; cdr3_nt: TGTGCCAGCAGCTTGGGAGGGGCCTCTAACACTGAAGCTTTCTTT
clone_size: NA; v_call: TRBV2; j_call: TRBJ1-1; d_call: NA; cdr3_aa: CASTLDSNTEAFF; cdr3_nt: TGTGCCAGCACGCTAGACTCGAACACTGAAGCTTTCTTT
clone_size: NA; v_call: TRBV5-1; j_call: TRBJ1-1; d_call: TRBD1; cdr3_aa: CASSFGDRLMNTEAFF; cdr3_nt: TGCGCCAGCAGCTTTGGGGACAGACTAATGAACACTGAAGCTTTCTTT
clone_size: NA; v_call: TRBV19; j_call: TRBJ1-5; d_call: NA; cdr3_aa: CASSIGGGTYSNQPQHF; cdr3_nt: TGTGCCAGTAGTATAGGCGGGGGGACCTATAGCAATCAGCCCCAGCATTTT
clone_size: few; v_call: TRBV2; j_call: TRBJ2-5; d_call: NA; cdr3_aa: CAEQGAGTHQETQYF; cdr3_nt: TGTGCCGAGCAAGGGGCAGGGACACACCAAGAGACCCAGTACTTC
clone_size: once; v_call: TRBV14; j_call: TRBJ1-2; d_call: TRBD1; cdr3_aa: CASSRDRVGYTF; cdr3_nt: TGTGCCAGCAGCCGGGACAGGGTTGGCTACACCTTC
clone_size: NA; v_call: TRBV25-1; j_call: TRBJ1-4; d_call: TRBD1; cdr3_aa: CASRPDRAGEKLFF; cdr3_nt: TGTGCCAGCAGACCGGACAGGGCGGGTGAAAAACTGTTTTTT
clone_size: NA; v_call: TRBV5-1; j_call: TRBJ2-5; d_call: TRBD2; cdr3_aa: CASSLGRTSGELQETQYF; cdr3_nt: TGCGCCAGCAGCTTGGGGAGGACTAGCGGGGAGTTACAAGAGACCCAGTACTTC
clone_size: NA; v_call: TRBV5-1; j_call: TRBJ1-2; d_call: TRBD1; cdr3_aa: CASSLVATGVFYGYTF; cdr3_nt: TGCGCCAGCAGCTTGGTCGCGACAGGGGTTTTCTATGGCTACACCTTC
clone_size: NA; v_call: TRBV18; j_call: TRBJ2-5; d_call: TRBD2; cdr3_aa: CASSPGGTAQETQYF; cdr3_nt: TGTGCCAGCTCACCGGGAGGGACTGCCCAAGAGACCCAGTACTTC
clone_size: NA; v_call: TRBV10-3; j_call: TRBJ1-1; d_call: TRBD1; cdr3_aa: CAISGTGENTEAFF; cdr3_nt: TGTGCCATCAGTGGGACAGGAGAGAACACTGAAGCTTTCTTT
clone_size: NA; v_call: TRBV5-1; j_call: TRBJ2-3; d_call: TRBD2; cdr3_aa: CASSPSGSGDTQYF; cdr3_nt: TGCGCCAGCAGCCCTAGCGGGAGTGGGGATACGCAGTATTTT
clone_size: NA; v_call: TRBV5-1; j_call: TRBJ2-1; d_call: NA; cdr3_aa: CASSLSLGEQFF; cdr3_nt: TGCGCCAGCAGCTTATCTCTCGGGGAGCAGTTCTTC
clone_size: NA; v_call: TRBV7-9; j_call: TRBJ1-5; d_call: NA; cdr3_aa: CASSSDSGNQPQHF; cdr3_nt: TGTGCCAGCAGCTCGGACAGTGGCAATCAGCCCCAGCATTTT
clone_size: NA; v_call: TRBV6-5; j_call: TRBJ2-7; d_call: TRBD2; cdr3_aa: CATVPGGGIEQYF; cdr3_nt: TGTGCCACGGTCCCTGGGGGGGGGATTGAGCAGTACTTC